One and the same sample provided the 26 T cell receptor beta chains below, sequenced in a study of glioma-infiltrating T cells. Using RNA template, CDR3s of TCR alpha and beta were amplified with iRepertoire arm-PCR. TCRdb re-called the multiplex PCR reads through MiXCR, storing one row per CDR3 protein. The data show 85,000 to 110,000 distinct CDR3 sequences, around 28% seen once. Input material: glioma tissue, nonneoplastic brain tissue, or PBMCs (not recorded which). The receptors originated from a human donor with low-grade glioma or glioblastoma, undergoing nonglioma brain surgery, or in good health (not recorded which).

This clonotype was seen a handful of times. V and J are TRBV4-1 and TRBJ2-4; tentative D call: TRBD1 (6 bases). The CDR3 runs to 19 residues. Per the germline V gene, CDR1 is MGHRA and CDR2 is YSYEKL. The V gene lost 0 bases and the J gene lost 2 bases, with 20 bases spanning the gap. DNA for the CDR3: TGCGCCAGCAGCCAAGATCTAGGACACCTAAGGGGGTCCAAAAACATTCAGTACTTC. Its protein product is CASSQDLGHLRGSKNIQYF.

This clonotype was seen repeatedly, ten times or more. The genes are TRBV15 and TRBJ2-7, with 9 positions matching TRBD1. The CDR3 is 16 residues long. With V trimmed by 3 bases and J by 1 base, 7 bases remained unmatched. Germline loops: CDR1 LNHNV, CDR2 YYDKDF (reference sequence). This CDR3 is CATSSPGTGNSYEQYF. The CDR3 DNA is TGTGCCACCAGCAGCCCCGGGACAGGGAATTCCTACGAGCAGTACTTC.

This clonotype was picked up one time. A single base separates this from a much larger clone, so it may be a read error. This sequence joins TRBV20-1 and TRBJ1-2, with a tentative D call TRBD1 (5 bases). From germline, CDR1 is DFQATT and CDR2 SNEGSKA (reference sequence). CDR3 length: 15 residues. CDR3 in amino acids: CGASEPGPRLDGYTF. CDR3 sequence (DNA): TGCGGTGCTAGTGAGCCGGGACCCCGATTAGATGGCTACACCTTC.

This clonotype was recorded many times. This chain uses TRBV6-1 with TRBJ2-6, with 7 bases identical to TRBD1. The V and J ends lost 5 bases and 2 bases, in that order; junction bases with no gene match: 9. This CDR3 has 17 residues. The germline V gene has CDR1 MNHNS and CDR2 SASEGT. The CDR3 bases are TGTGCCAGCAGTTTAACAGGGGCCATGCCTGGGGCCAACGTCCTGACTTTC. Its protein is CASSLTGAMPGANVLTF.

In the case of this clonotype: A much more abundant neighbour one base away suggests this may be a read error. The rearrangement links TRBV15 to TRBJ1-4; D is undetermined. The CDR3 sequence is 16 residues long. Germline CDR1 reads LNHNV; CDR2 reads YYDKDF (reference sequence). The CDR3 protein is CATSRDRGATNEKLLF. DNA of the CDR3: TGTGCCACCAGCAGAGATCGAGGTGCAACTAATGAAAAACTGCTTTTT.

This sequence joins TRBV5-4 and TRBJ2-3; 10 nucleotides agree with TRBD2. J gave up 6 bases and V 0 bases, and 1 base lay outside the gene matches. Per the germline V gene, CDR1 is SGHNT and CDR2 is YYREEE (reference sequence). CDR3 size: 14 residues. CDR3 residues: CASSLVGLADTQYF. The DNA for the CDR3 is TGTGCCAGCAGCTTGGTGGGACTAGCGGATACGCAGTATTTT.

This clonotype was picked up a small number of times. The chain carries TRBV18 and TRBJ1-5; D remains unclear. V was pared by 1 base and J by 0 bases, with 10 bases between. Germline CDR1 KGHSH, CDR2 LQKENI. The CDR3 consists of 16 residues. In DNA form, the CDR3 reads TGTGCCAGCTCACCACGGGTCATGGATAGCAATCAGCCCCAGCATTTT. It yields the protein CASSPRVMDSNQPQHF.

Remarks on this clonotype: Just one base apart from a much larger clone, this may be a read error. The rearrangement uses TRBV7-2 and TRBJ2-1, with 8 bases aligning to TRBD2. Germline lookup yields CDR1 SGHTA and CDR2 FQGNSA. There are 14 residues in the CDR3. The V and J ends lost 11 bases and 9 bases, in that order; junction bases with no gene match: 15. CDR3 protein: CACTQSGGVTEQFF. CDR3 DNA sequence: TGTGCCTGCACCCAATCGGGGGGGGTCACTGAGCAGTTCTTC.

The J gene is TRBJ2-5, the V gene TRBV20-1; 10 bases are shared with TRBD2. The CDR3 covers 15 residues. The V segment lost 2 bases and the J segment 4 bases; nucleotides outside the gene matches: 7. The germline gives CDR1 DFQATT, CDR2 SNEGSKA (reference sequence). This chain's CDR3 is CSARCQRGGLETQYF. CDR3 DNA: TGCAGTGCTAGATGCCAGCGGGGGGGCTTAGAGACCCAGTACTTC.

The chain has TRBV6-5 and TRBJ1-5, with D possibly TRBD1 on 5 matching bases. The V gene's germline CDR1 is MNHEY and CDR2 SVGAGI. Trimming shortened V by 4 bases and J by 5 bases, and 15 bases separated the two germline ends. This CDR3 has 15 residues. CDR3 sequence reads: CASSCDDRRYQPQHF. For the CDR3, the DNA is TGTGCCAGCAGTTGCGATGACAGAAGATATCAGCCCCAGCATTTT.

This clonotype has a handful of counts. The J gene is TRBJ2-5, the V gene TRBV5-1, with TRBD2 matching 11 bases. In germline, CDR1 is SGHRS, CDR2 YFSETQ. With 5 bases clipped from V and 3 bases from J, the junction kept 6 bases outside the gene matches. This CDR3 is built from 15 residues. In DNA, the CDR3 is TGCGCCAGCAGTCGGGGGACTAGCGGAAAAGAGACCCAGTACTTC. It codes for CASSRGTSGKETQYF.

This clonotype has at least ten counts. The V call is TRBV20-1, the J call TRBJ2-1; 7 nucleotides align to TRBD2. The CDR3 runs 14 residues. Trimming removed 5 bases from V and 0 bases from J; junction bases left unmatched: 4. In germline, CDR1 is DFQATT, CDR2 SNEGSKA (reference sequence). The chain's CDR3 is CSAPGTNSYNEQFF. The CDR3 coding sequence is TGCAGTGCTCCAGGGACTAACTCCTACAATGAGCAGTTCTTC.

On this clonotype itself: With a much larger clone just one base away, this may be a read error. The rearrangement uses TRBV27 and TRBJ2-7, with D hard to call. The CDR3 is 15 amino acids. Germline V CDR1 and CDR2: MNHEY, SMNVEV (reference sequence). DNA of the CDR3: TGTGCCAGCAGGGCCCTTCCGTCCCCTCCTGACGAGAAGTACTTC. Translating it yields CASRALPSPPDEKYF.

The V call is TRBV19, the J call TRBJ1-6, with no clear D. The germline V gene encodes CDR1 LNHDA and CDR2 SQIVND (reference sequence). Between the trimmed V and J ends, which lost 6 bases and 7 bases, there was a span of 31 bases. CDR3 length: 20 amino acids. CDR3 DNA: TGTGCCAGTAGCCCGGATCCCCCAGGACTTTCCCCCGTTCACAATTCACCCCTCCACTTT. Protein product: CASSPDPPGLSPVHNSPLHF. The whole variable domain, filled in from reference TRBV19 and TRBJ1-6, reads DGGITQSPKYLFRKEGQNVTLSCEQNLNHDAMYWYRQDPGQGLRLIYYSQIVNDFQKGDIAEGYSVSREKKESFPLTVTSAQKNPTAFYLCASSPDPPGLSPVHNSPLHFGNGTRLTVT.

The rearrangement links TRBV5-6 to TRBJ2-7, with TRBD1 identical over 9 bases. Germline lookup yields CDR1 SGHDT and CDR2 YYEEEE. CDR3 length: 15 amino acids. Germline trimming cut 4 bases from V and 5 bases from J; bases unmatched to any gene: 10. CDR3 sequence reads: CASSITGTGSDEQYF. In DNA form, the CDR3 reads TGTGCCAGCAGCATCACCGGGACAGGGAGTGACGAGCAGTACTTC.

This clonotype was recorded at least ten times. The chain has TRBV28 and TRBJ1-1, with D possibly TRBD1 on 5 matching bases. Trimming took 3 bases from V and 8 from J, leaving 13 bases between them. The CDR3 spans 13 residues. CDR1 is MDHEN, CDR2 SYDVKM, per germline. The CDR3 here is CASSFGGSREAFF. CDR3 sequence (DNA): TGTGCCAGCAGTTTTGGGGGTAGTCGAGAAGCTTTCTTT. The full variable domain, completed using reference TRBV28 and TRBJ1-1, is DVKVTQSSRYLVKRTGEKVFLECVQDMDHENMFWYRQDPGLGLRLIYFSYDVKMKEKGDIPEGYSVSREKKERFSLILESASTNQTSMYLCASSFGGSREAFFGQGTRLTVV.

Comments on this clonotype: A much bigger clone sits one base away, suggesting this may be a read error. The chain employs TRBV20-1 and TRBJ1-1, with D perhaps matching TRBD1 (5 bases). Per the germline V gene, CDR1 is DFQATT and CDR2 is SNEGSKA (reference sequence). This CDR3 contains 15 residues. The CDR3 bases are TGCAGTGCTAGAGATCCTCAGGGTCCGAACACTAAAGCTTTCTTT. This encodes CSARDPQGPNTKAFF.

This clonotype was recorded at least ten times. The chain uses TRBV27 and TRBJ1-1, with D possibly being TRBD1 (6 bases). Germline-derived CDR1 and CDR2 are MNHEY and SMNVEV (reference sequence). The ends were cut back, 3 bases at V and 8 bases at J, with 10 bases in the middle. The CDR3 contains 12 residues. CDR3: CASSFGGREAFF. The CDR3 DNA sequence: TGTGCCAGCAGTTTCGGGGGCAGGGAAGCTTTCTTT.

This chain links TRBV20-1 with TRBJ1-4; D gene unclear. The germline V gene encodes CDR1 DFQATT and CDR2 SNEGSKA (reference sequence). V shed 0 bases and J shed 1 base, with 9 bases lying between them. This CDR3 has 15 amino acids. CDR3: CSARDESRTNEKLFF. The DNA for the CDR3 is TGCAGTGCTAGAGATGAGTCTCGAACTAATGAAAAACTGTTTTTT.

With respect to this clonotype: The conserved closing phenylalanine or tryptophan is absent in this CDR3, likely reflecting a read error. CDR3 bases: TGTGCCAGCAGAAGTTCCGGGGAGCTGTTTTAT. The encoded protein is CASRSSGELFY. This chain uses TRBV12-3 or TRBV12-4 with TRBJ2-2; no clear D gene. The CDR3 covers 11 residues. The V end was cut by 6 bases, the J end by 6 bases, with 5 bases between.

The gene calls are TRBV7-9 and TRBJ2-1; D remains unclear. V was cut by 2 bases and J by 6 bases, with 8 bases left in between. CDR3 size: 13 residues. Germline V gene sequence: CDR1 SEHNR, CDR2 FQNEAQ (reference sequence). The CDR3 DNA sequence: TGTGCCAGCAGCTTATCAAGAGGCAATGAGCAGTTCTTC. Translating gives CASSLSRGNEQFF.

This clonotype was picked up a small number of times. The chain links TRBV19 to TRBJ1-2, with 8 positions matching TRBD1. Losses at the gene ends were 5 bases for V and 2 bases for J; bases not matched to a gene: 4. Germline V gives CDR1 LNHDA, CDR2 SQIVND (reference sequence). The CDR3 spans 14 residues. The CDR3: CASSYNRGNYGYTF. The CDR3 coding sequence is TGTGCCAGTAGTTACAACAGGGGGAACTATGGCTACACCTTC.

A remark on this clonotype: This may stem from a read error, because a much larger clone lies one nucleotide away. The chain couples TRBV6-6 to TRBJ1-1; 7 positions agree with TRBD1. The CDR3 spans 16 residues. Germline CDR1 and CDR2: MNHNY and SVGAGI (reference sequence). The CDR3 nucleotides are TGTGCCATCAGTGAGTGCCAGACAGGGCTGGGCACTGAAGCTTTCTTT. Protein sequence: CAISECQTGLGTEAFF.

The table lists this clonotype with many counts. V gene TRBV6-1 combines with J gene TRBJ2-5; D is uncertain. CDR3 size: 12 residues. Germline CDR1 MNHNS, CDR2 SASEGT. Trimming cost V 5 bases and J 4 bases, with 8 bases left between them. The CDR3 is CASSSSIETQYF. The CDR3 nucleotides read TGTGCCAGCAGTTCGTCTATAGAGACCCAGTACTTC.

In this sample, this clonotype turned up many times. V usage is TRBV18 and J usage is TRBJ1-1; D ambiguous. V shed 0 bases and J shed 4 bases, with 9 bases lying between them. This CDR3 contains 14 residues. Germline V gives CDR1 KGHSH, CDR2 LQKENI. The CDR3 DNA reads as TGTGCCAGCTCACCACCCTTTGGGTCCACTGAAGCTTTCTTT. Encoded protein: CASSPPFGSTEAFF.

This clonotype was seen a few times. This sequence joins TRBV13 and TRBJ1-1; no clear D gene. This CDR3 comprises 10 residues. Germline lookup yields CDR1 PRHDT and CDR2 FYEKMQ (reference sequence). The V end lost 5 bases, the J end lost 6 bases, and 4 bases lay between the germline ends. CDR3 in DNA: TGTGCCAGCAGCGTAGCTGAAGCTTTCTTT. Protein product: CASSVAEAFF.